This T cell receptor (beta chain) originates from a study of cytomegalovirus exposure and HLA in healthy donors. The PCR made use of 60 Vbeta and 13 Jbeta primers. The repertoire was sequenced with immunoSEQ multiplex PCR; TCRdb's copy has only in-frame clones and lacks some. There are fewer than 200,000 clones in the sample; roughly 77% occur only once, and roughly 3.7% lies in the top ten. What was sequenced was PBMCs. The sequence was obtained from a man aged 25-45 years in good health and CMV-seropositive.

As DNA, the CDR3 is TGTGCCACCAGCAGAGCAGACAGGGGTGACGATTCACCCCTCCACTTT. Its translation: CATSRADRGDDSPLHF. The chain links TRBV15 to TRBJ1-6, with 8 bases fitting TRBD1. The V and J ends lost 1 base and 8 bases, in that order; junction bases with no gene match: 7. Germline V gene sequence: CDR1 LNHNV, CDR2 YYDKDF (reference sequence). The CDR3 totals 16 residues.